The clone carrying this T cell receptor (beta chain) was recorded a few times. Its specificity is unknown. Total RNA, at least 5 micrograms per sample, came from PBMCs. Next came a second PCR, run for roughly 6 to 11 cycles, which used a sample-barcoded 5' primer along with a J-beta primer mix. TCRdb passed the 5' RACE reads through MiXCR, listing each CDR3 protein once. Among 600,000 to 650,000 distinct CDR3 sequences listed, roughly 50% were seen once. This sample stems from a study of blood T cells in healthy people across ages. Across the whole study: Per two T cells, about one barcoded beta molecule was captured through template switching. Study-wide results and caveats: Roughly linear declines in TCR beta diversity per million T cells occurred with age. Total diversity from one million sequenced T cells was likely underestimated.

Germline CDR1 is SNHLY and CDR2 is FYNNEI. The CDR3 length is 14 residues. The V and J ends lost 8 bases and 6 bases, in that order; junction bases with no gene match: 7. The material sequenced was blood. The clonotype comes from a man between 60 and 75 years old in good health. J is TRBJ2-2 and V is TRBV2; 9 nucleotides align to TRBD2. CDR3 amino acids: CASLGTSRPGELFF. CDR3 nucleotide sequence: TGTGCCAGCCTGGGGACTAGCCGTCCCGGGGAGCTGTTTTTT.